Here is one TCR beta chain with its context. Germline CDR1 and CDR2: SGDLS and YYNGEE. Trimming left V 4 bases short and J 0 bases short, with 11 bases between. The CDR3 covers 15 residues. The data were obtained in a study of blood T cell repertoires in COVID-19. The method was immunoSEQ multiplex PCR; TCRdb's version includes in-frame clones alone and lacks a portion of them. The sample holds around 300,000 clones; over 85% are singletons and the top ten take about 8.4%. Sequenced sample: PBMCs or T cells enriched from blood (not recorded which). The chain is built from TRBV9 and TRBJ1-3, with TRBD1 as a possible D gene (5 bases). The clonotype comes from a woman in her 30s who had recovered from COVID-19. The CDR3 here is CASSLRQSSGNTIYF. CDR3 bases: TGTGCCAGCAGCCTAAGACAGAGCTCTGGAAACACCATATATTTT.